The rows below give T cell receptor beta chains drawn from one sample of a study of beta chain features in type 1 diabetes. Libraries were prepared by immunoSEQ multiplex PCR; TCRdb keeps only in-frame clonotypes and omits some of them. Among fewer than 150,000 clones listed, 6.9% were seen once. The sequencing sample was made of central memory CD4+ T cells from blood. The receptors come from a woman in her twenties or thirties in good health. Each CDR3 is given with its conserved first and last residue. Fields, in order: V gene, J gene, D gene, clone size, CDR3 protein, CDR3 DNA. The D gene is left open where the match is weak. The size of a clone is reported for some rows only, either as once, few or many, or as a class for expanded clones.

V gene: TRBV6-1
J gene: TRBJ1-4
D gene: .
clone size: .
CDR3 protein: CASRRNEKLFF
CDR3 DNA: TGTGCCAGCAGGCGGAATGAAAAACTGTTTTTT

V gene: TRBV30
J gene: TRBJ1-1
D gene: .
clone size: many
CDR3 protein: CAWSGQVKYWTEAFF
CDR3 DNA: TGTGCCTGGAGTGGACAGGTAAAGTATTGGACTGAAGCTTTCTTT

V gene: TRBV2
J gene: TRBJ2-1
D gene: .
clone size: many
CDR3 protein: CASSGDYNEQFF
CDR3 DNA: TGTGCCAGCAGTGGCGACTACAATGAGCAGTTCTTC

V gene: TRBV5-4
J gene: TRBJ2-7
D gene: TRBD2
clone size: .
CDR3 protein: CASSLSAGATYEQYF
CDR3 DNA: TGTGCCAGCAGCTTGTCTGCGGGAGCAACCTACGAGCAGTACTTC

V gene: TRBV4-3
J gene: TRBJ2-7
D gene: TRBD1
clone size: few
CDR3 protein: CASSQEDRGEQYF
CDR3 DNA: TGCGCCAGCAGCCAAGAAGACAGGGGCGAGCAGTACTTC

V gene: TRBV2
J gene: TRBJ1-1
D gene: .
clone size: few
CDR3 protein: CASSSTVNTEAFF
CDR3 DNA: TGTGCCAGCAGCTCGACAGTGAACACTGAAGCTTTCTTT

V gene: TRBV7-8
J gene: TRBJ2-7
D gene: TRBD1
clone size: .
CDR3 protein: CASSQYADRVGEQYF
CDR3 DNA: TGTGCCAGCAGCCAGTACGCGGACAGGGTGGGCGAGCAGTACTTC

V gene: TRBV7-3
J gene: TRBJ1-1
D gene: TRBD1
clone size: .
CDR3 protein: CASSHRGTEAFF
CDR3 DNA: TGTGCCAGCAGTCACAGGGGGACTGAAGCTTTCTTT

V gene: TRBV2
J gene: TRBJ2-1
D gene: TRBD1
clone size: .
CDR3 protein: CASSEGGQGNNEQFF
CDR3 DNA: TGTGCCAGCAGTGAAGGGGGACAGGGGAACAATGAGCAGTTCTTC

V gene: TRBV14
J gene: TRBJ2-7
D gene: .
clone size: few
CDR3 protein: CASSPTVSWRAYEQYF
CDR3 DNA: TGTGCCAGCAGCCCAACCGTTTCGTGGAGGGCCTACGAGCAGTACTTC

V gene: TRBV2
J gene: TRBJ2-6
D gene: TRBD1
clone size: few
CDR3 protein: CASSDRTGAGANVLTF
CDR3 DNA: TGTGCCAGCAGCGACCGTACAGGGGCTGGGGCCAACGTCCTGACTTTC

V gene: TRBV7-2
J gene: TRBJ1-2
D gene: TRBD1
clone size: .
CDR3 protein: CASSLGQGYGYTF
CDR3 DNA: TGTGCCAGCAGCTTGGGACAGGGGTATGGCTACACCTTC

V gene: TRBV6-6
J gene: TRBJ2-1
D gene: .
clone size: .
CDR3 protein: CASTGLPNEQFF
CDR3 DNA: TGTGCCAGCACGGGACTCCCCAATGAGCAGTTCTTC

V gene: TRBV6-6
J gene: TRBJ2-1
D gene: TRBD1
clone size: .
CDR3 protein: CASGTGTGVANEQFF
CDR3 DNA: TGTGCCAGCGGCACCGGGACAGGGGTTGCAAATGAGCAGTTCTTC

V gene: TRBV7-2
J gene: TRBJ1-1
D gene: .
clone size: .
CDR3 protein: CASSPSPTEAFF
CDR3 DNA: TGTGCCAGCAGCCCTAGCCCAACTGAAGCTTTCTTT

V gene: TRBV29-1
J gene: TRBJ1-2
D gene: TRBD1
clone size: many
CDR3 protein: CSSTTGPEYGYTF
CDR3 DNA: TGCAGCTCGACGACAGGGCCCGAATATGGCTACACCTTC

V gene: TRBV7-9
J gene: TRBJ2-5
D gene: .
clone size: .
CDR3 protein: CASSLPQETQYF
CDR3 DNA: TGTGCCAGCAGCCTCCCCCAAGAGACCCAGTACTTC

V gene: TRBV2
J gene: TRBJ2-2
D gene: TRBD2
clone size: few
CDR3 protein: CASSTGTSAHTGELFF
CDR3 DNA: TGTGCCAGCAGTACCGGGACTAGCGCGCACACCGGGGAGCTGTTTTTT

V gene: TRBV30
J gene: TRBJ1-5
D gene: TRBD1
clone size: many
CDR3 protein: CAWSSGGRQPQHF
CDR3 DNA: TGTGCCTGGAGTTCAGGGGGCCGGCAGCCCCAGCATTTT

V gene: TRBV19
J gene: TRBJ2-5
D gene: TRBD1
clone size: .
CDR3 protein: CASSQGAQETQYF
CDR3 DNA: TGTGCCAGTTCACAGGGGGCTCAAGAGACCCAGTACTTC

V gene: TRBV13
J gene: TRBJ1-1
D gene: .
clone size: few
CDR3 protein: CASSSQGSMNTEAFF
CDR3 DNA: TGTGCCAGCAGCTCACAGGGTAGCATGAACACTGAAGCTTTCTTT

V gene: TRBV11-2
J gene: TRBJ1-2
D gene: .
clone size: few
CDR3 protein: CASSLSGSGYTF
CDR3 DNA: TGTGCCAGCAGCTTATCGGGGTCTGGCTACACCTTC

V gene: TRBV18
J gene: TRBJ2-7
D gene: .
clone size: .
CDR3 protein: CASSPAIQGKVYEQYF
CDR3 DNA: TGTGCCAGCTCACCGGCGATACAGGGAAAGGTCTACGAGCAGTACTTC

V gene: TRBV7-6
J gene: TRBJ2-7
D gene: TRBD2
clone size: few
CDR3 protein: CASSLVAGGSYEQYF
CDR3 DNA: TGTGCCAGCAGCTTAGTAGCGGGAGGGTCCTACGAGCAGTACTTC

V gene: TRBV7-2
J gene: TRBJ2-3
D gene: TRBD2
clone size: .
CDR3 protein: CASSLASRASGRTDTQYF
CDR3 DNA: TGTGCCAGCAGCTTAGCCTCTAGGGCTAGCGGGAGAACAGATACGCAGTATTTT

V gene: TRBV6-4
J gene: TRBJ2-7
D gene: TRBD2
clone size: .
CDR3 protein: CASSECGRDDYEQYF
CDR3 DNA: TGTGCCAGCAGTGAATGCGGGAGGGATGATTACGAGCAGTACTTC

V gene: TRBV7-9
J gene: TRBJ2-2
D gene: .
clone size: few
CDR3 protein: CASSAGAFGTGELFF
CDR3 DNA: TGTGCCAGCAGCGCAGGGGCGTTTGGCACCGGGGAGCTGTTTTTT

V gene: TRBV10-3
J gene: TRBJ2-5
D gene: .
clone size: .
CDR3 protein: CAISDPSTNQETQYF
CDR3 DNA: TGTGCCATCAGTGACCCGTCCACAAACCAAGAGACCCAGTACTTC

V gene: TRBV30
J gene: TRBJ1-5
D gene: .
clone size: .
CDR3 protein: CAWSLTVRGPQHF
CDR3 DNA: TGTGCCTGGAGTTTGACCGTACGAGGGCCCCAGCATTTT

V gene: TRBV4-2
J gene: TRBJ1-1
D gene: .
clone size: few
CDR3 protein: CASSFRENTEAFF
CDR3 DNA: TGTGCCAGCAGCTTCAGGGAAAACACTGAAGCTTTCTTT

V gene: TRBV18
J gene: TRBJ2-7
D gene: .
clone size: many
CDR3 protein: CASSPTDRNYEQYF
CDR3 DNA: TGTGCCAGCTCACCGACGGACAGAAACTACGAGCAGTACTTC

V gene: TRBV28
J gene: TRBJ1-1
D gene: TRBD1
clone size: .
CDR3 protein: CASSLSHQGAAFF
CDR3 DNA: TGTGCCAGCAGTTTAAGTCATCAGGGGGCTGCTTTCTTT

V gene: TRBV5-6
J gene: TRBJ2-5
D gene: TRBD1
clone size: many
CDR3 protein: CASSFLDRGQETQYF
CDR3 DNA: TGTGCCAGCAGCTTCCTGGACAGGGGACAAGAGACCCAGTACTTC

V gene: TRBV11-1
J gene: TRBJ2-1
D gene: TRBD2
clone size: many
CDR3 protein: CASSRSEASGSIEQFF
CDR3 DNA: TGTGCCAGCAGCCGGAGCGAGGCTAGCGGGAGCATTGAGCAGTTCTTC

V gene: TRBV6-6
J gene: TRBJ2-5
D gene: TRBD2
clone size: .
CDR3 protein: CASRPTAGGQETQYF
CDR3 DNA: TGTGCCAGCAGACCGACCGCGGGGGGTCAAGAGACCCAGTACTTC

V gene: TRBV7-3
J gene: TRBJ2-7
D gene: .
clone size: .
CDR3 protein: CASSLTPAYEQYF
CDR3 DNA: TGTGCCAGCAGCTTAACTCCCGCCTACGAGCAGTACTTC

V gene: TRBV7-8
J gene: TRBJ1-1
D gene: .
clone size: .
CDR3 protein: CASSLDARGNTEAFF
CDR3 DNA: TGTGCCAGCAGCTTAGATGCCAGGGGGAACACTGAAGCTTTCTTT

V gene: TRBV6-4
J gene: TRBJ2-3
D gene: TRBD2
clone size: .
CDR3 protein: CASSRDYQSTDTQYF
CDR3 DNA: TGTGCCAGCAGCCGGGACTACCAAAGCACAGATACGCAGTATTTT

V gene: TRBV19
J gene: TRBJ2-1
D gene: TRBD1
clone size: .
CDR3 protein: CASNPRRQGNEQFF
CDR3 DNA: TGTGCCAGTAACCCGAGAAGACAGGGGAATGAGCAGTTCTTC

V gene: TRBV7-2
J gene: TRBJ2-7
D gene: TRBD2
clone size: few
CDR3 protein: CASSLGGTSSYEQYF
CDR3 DNA: TGTGCCAGCAGCTTAGGAGGGACTAGCTCCTACGAGCAGTACTTC

V gene: TRBV27
J gene: TRBJ2-7
D gene: TRBD2
clone size: few
CDR3 protein: CASTPLAGVSGEQYF
CDR3 DNA: TGTGCCAGCACCCCACTAGCGGGAGTTTCTGGCGAGCAGTACTTC

V gene: TRBV5-4
J gene: TRBJ1-2
D gene: .
clone size: .
CDR3 protein: CASSRRRENYGYTF
CDR3 DNA: TGTGCCAGCAGCCGAAGGAGGGAAAACTATGGCTACACCTTC